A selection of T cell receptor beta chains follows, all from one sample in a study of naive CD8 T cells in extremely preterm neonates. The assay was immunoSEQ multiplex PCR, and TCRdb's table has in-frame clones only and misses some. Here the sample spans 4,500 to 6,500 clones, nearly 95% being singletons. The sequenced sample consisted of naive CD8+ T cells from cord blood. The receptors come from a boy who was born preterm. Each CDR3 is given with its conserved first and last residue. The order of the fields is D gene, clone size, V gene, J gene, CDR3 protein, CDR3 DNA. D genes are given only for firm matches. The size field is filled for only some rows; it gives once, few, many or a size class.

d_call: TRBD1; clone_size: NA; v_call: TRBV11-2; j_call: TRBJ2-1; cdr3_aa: CASRPRDRGIYNEQFF; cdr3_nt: TGTGCCAGCAGGCCCCGGGACAGGGGCATATACAATGAGCAGTTCTTC
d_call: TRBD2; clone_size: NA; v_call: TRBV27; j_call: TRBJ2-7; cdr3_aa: CASSAGTSGRYEQYF; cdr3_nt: TGTGCCAGCAGTGCCGGGACTAGCGGGAGGTACGAGCAGTACTTC
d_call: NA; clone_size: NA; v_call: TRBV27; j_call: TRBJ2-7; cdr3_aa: CASSLQSSYEQYF; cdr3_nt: TGTGCCAGCAGTTTACAGAGCTCCTACGAGCAGTACTTC
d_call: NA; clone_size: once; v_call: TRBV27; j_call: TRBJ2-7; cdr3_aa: CASSLSGLSEQYF; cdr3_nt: TGTGCCAGCAGTTTATCTGGACTGAGCGAGCAGTACTTC
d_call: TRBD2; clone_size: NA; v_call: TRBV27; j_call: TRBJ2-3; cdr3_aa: CASSYSGRTQYF; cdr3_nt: TGTGCCAGCAGTTACAGCGGGAGGACGCAGTATTTT
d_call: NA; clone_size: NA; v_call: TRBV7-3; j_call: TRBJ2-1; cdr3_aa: CASSSRGALNEQFF; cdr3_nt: TGTGCCAGCAGCTCCCGGGGGGCACTCAATGAGCAGTTCTTC
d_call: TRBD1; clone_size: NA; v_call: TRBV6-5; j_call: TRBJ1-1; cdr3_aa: CAGNGTGENTEAFF; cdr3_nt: TGTGCCGGAAACGGGACAGGGGAAAACACTGAAGCTTTCTTT
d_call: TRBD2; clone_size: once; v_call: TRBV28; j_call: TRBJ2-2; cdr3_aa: CASSLLAGDTGELFF; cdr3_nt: TGTGCCAGCAGTTTACTAGCGGGAGACACCGGGGAGCTGTTTTTT
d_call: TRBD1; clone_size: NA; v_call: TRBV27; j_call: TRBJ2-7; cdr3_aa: CASSLSGQGAYEQYF; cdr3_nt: TGTGCCAGCAGTTTATCGGGACAGGGGGCCTACGAGCAGTACTTC
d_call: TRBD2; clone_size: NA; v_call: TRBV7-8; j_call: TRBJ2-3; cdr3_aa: CASSPRAGETDTRYF; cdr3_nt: TGTGCCAGCAGCCCCAGGGCGGGAGAAACAGATACGCGGTATTTT
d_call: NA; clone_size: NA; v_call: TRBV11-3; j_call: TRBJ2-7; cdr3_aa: CASSFGTSYEQYF; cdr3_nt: TGTGCCAGCAGCTTTGGGACCTCCTACGAGCAGTACTTC
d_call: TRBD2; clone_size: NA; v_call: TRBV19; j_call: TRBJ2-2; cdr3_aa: CASSPLAGAAGELFF; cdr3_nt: TGTGCCAGTAGTCCCCTAGCGGGAGCCGCCGGGGAGCTGTTTTTT
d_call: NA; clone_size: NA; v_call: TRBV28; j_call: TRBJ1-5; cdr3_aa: CASRLRQGGNQPQHF; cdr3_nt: TGTGCCAGCAGGCTGCGCCAGGGAGGCAATCAGCCCCAGCATTTT
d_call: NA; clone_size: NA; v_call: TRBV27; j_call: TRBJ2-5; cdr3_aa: CASSLLGGETQYF; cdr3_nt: TGTGCCAGCAGTTTATTGGGGGGAGAGACCCAGTACTTC
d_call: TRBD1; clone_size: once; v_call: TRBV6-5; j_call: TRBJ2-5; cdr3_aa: CASSYSGQGRETQYF; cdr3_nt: TGTGCCAGCAGTTACTCGGGACAGGGGAGGGAGACCCAGTACTTC
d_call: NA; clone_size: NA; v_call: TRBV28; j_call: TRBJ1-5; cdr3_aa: CASSLKPQHF; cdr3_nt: TGTGCCAGCAGTTTAAAGCCCCAGCATTTT
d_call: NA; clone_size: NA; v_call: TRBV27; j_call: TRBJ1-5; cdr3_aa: CASSAYYEPRTQPQHF; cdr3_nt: TGTGCCAGCAGTGCCTATTACGAACCAAGGACCCAGCCCCAGCATTTT
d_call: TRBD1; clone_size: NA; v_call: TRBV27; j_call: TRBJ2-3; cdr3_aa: CASSLWTGGTDTQYF; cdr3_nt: TGTGCCAGCAGTTTATGGACAGGGGGCACAGATACGCAGTATTTT
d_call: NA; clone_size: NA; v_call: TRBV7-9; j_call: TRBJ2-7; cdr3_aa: CASSLQSYEQYF; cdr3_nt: TGTGCCAGCAGCTTACAATCCTACGAGCAGTACTTC
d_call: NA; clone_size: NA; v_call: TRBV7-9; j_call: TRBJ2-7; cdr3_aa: CASSPGTIYEQYF; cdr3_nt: TGTGCCAGCAGCCCCGGGACAATCTACGAGCAGTACTTC
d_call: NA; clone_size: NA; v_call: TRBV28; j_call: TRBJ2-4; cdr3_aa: CASSSWTLTLAKNIQYF; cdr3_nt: TGTGCCAGCAGTTCGTGGACCCTTACCCTAGCCAAAAACATTCAGTACTTC
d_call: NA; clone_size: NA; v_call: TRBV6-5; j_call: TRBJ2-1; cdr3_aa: CASSYTGYNEQFF; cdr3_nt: TGTGCCAGCAGTTACACAGGCTACAATGAGCAGTTCTTC
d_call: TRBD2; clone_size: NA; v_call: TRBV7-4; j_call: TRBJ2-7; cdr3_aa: CASSWTSGSYEQYF; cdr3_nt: TGTGCCAGCAGCTGGACTAGCGGGTCCTACGAGCAGTACTTC
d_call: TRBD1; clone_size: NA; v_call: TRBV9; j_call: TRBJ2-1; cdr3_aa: CASSDRDNEQFF; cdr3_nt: TGTGCCAGCAGTGACAGGGACAATGAGCAGTTCTTC
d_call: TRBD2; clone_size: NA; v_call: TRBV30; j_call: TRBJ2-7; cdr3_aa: CAWSVAGGYEQYF; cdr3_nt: TGTGCCTGGAGTGTAGCGGGAGGGTACGAGCAGTACTTC
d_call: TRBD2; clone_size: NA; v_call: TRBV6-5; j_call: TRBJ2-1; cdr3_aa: CASRPGLAGDEQFF; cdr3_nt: TGTGCCAGCAGACCGGGACTAGCGGGAGATGAGCAGTTCTTC
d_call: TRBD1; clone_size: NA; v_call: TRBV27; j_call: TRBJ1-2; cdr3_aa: CASSSPGTGIYGYTF; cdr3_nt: TGTGCCAGCAGTTCCCCTGGGACAGGGATCTATGGCTACACCTTC
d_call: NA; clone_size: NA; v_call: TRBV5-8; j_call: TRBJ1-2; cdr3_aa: CASSLFSKGHGYTF; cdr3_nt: TGTGCCAGCAGCTTGTTCTCGAAGGGTCATGGCTACACCTTC
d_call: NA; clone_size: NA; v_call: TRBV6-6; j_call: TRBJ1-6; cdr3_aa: CASSYGSSYNSPLHF; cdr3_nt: TGTGCCAGCAGTTACGGCAGCTCCTATAATTCACCCCTCCACTTT
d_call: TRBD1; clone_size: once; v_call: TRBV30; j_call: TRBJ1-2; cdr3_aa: CAWGQGDGYTF; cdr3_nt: TGTGCCTGGGGACAGGGGGATGGCTACACCTTC
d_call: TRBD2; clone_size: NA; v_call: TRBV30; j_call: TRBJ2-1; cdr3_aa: CAWSVEGSGRTYNEQFF; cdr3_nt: TGTGCCTGGAGTGTAGAGGGTAGCGGGCGAACCTACAATGAGCAGTTCTTC
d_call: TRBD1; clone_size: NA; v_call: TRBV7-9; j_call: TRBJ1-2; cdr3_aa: CASSLGTGGYGYTF; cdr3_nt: TGTGCCAGCAGCTTAGGGACAGGGGGCTATGGCTACACCTTC
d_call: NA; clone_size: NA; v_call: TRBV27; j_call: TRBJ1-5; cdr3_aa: CASSSQGYSNQPQHF; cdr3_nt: TGTGCCAGCAGTTCCCAGGGCTATAGCAATCAGCCCCAGCATTTT
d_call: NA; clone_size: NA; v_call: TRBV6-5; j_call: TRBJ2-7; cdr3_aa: CASSLPYEQYF; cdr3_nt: TGTGCCAGCAGTCTTCCCTACGAGCAGTACTTC
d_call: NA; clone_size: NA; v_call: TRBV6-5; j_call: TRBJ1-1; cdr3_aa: CASRRDENTEAFF; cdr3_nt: TGTGCCAGCAGGCGAGACGAGAACACTGAAGCTTTCTTT
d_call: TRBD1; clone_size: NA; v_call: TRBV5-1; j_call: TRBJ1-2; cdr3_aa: CASSRDRVNRGYTF; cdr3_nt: TGCGCCAGCAGTCGGGACAGGGTGAATCGGGGCTACACCTTC
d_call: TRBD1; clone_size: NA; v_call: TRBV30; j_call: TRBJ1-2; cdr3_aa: CAWRQGASYTF; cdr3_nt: TGTGCCTGGAGACAGGGGGCAAGCTACACCTTC
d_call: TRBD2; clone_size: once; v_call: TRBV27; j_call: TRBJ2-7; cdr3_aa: CASSFTSAYEQYF; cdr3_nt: TGTGCCAGCAGTTTTACTAGCGCCTACGAGCAGTACTTC
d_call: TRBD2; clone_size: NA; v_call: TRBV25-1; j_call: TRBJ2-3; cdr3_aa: CASTSGRDTQYF; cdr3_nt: TGTGCCAGCACTAGCGGGAGAGATACGCAGTATTTT
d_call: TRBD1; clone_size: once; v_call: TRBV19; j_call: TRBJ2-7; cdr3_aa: CASSIGTGGYEQYF; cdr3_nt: TGTGCCAGTAGTATAGGGACAGGGGGCTACGAGCAGTACTTC
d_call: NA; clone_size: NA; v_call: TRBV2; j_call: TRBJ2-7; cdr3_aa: CASGGYEQYF; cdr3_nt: TGTGCCAGCGGAGGTTACGAGCAGTACTTC
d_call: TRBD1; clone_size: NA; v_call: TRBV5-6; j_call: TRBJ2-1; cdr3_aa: CASSWTGSYNEQFF; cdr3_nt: TGTGCCAGCAGCTGGACAGGCTCCTACAATGAGCAGTTCTTC
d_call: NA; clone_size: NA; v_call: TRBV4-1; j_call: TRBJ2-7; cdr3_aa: CASSQSRVTYEQYF; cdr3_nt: TGCGCCAGCAGCCAATCCAGGGTTACCTACGAGCAGTACTTC
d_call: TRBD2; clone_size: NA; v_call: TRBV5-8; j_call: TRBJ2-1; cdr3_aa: CASSWRSGTRGYNEQFF; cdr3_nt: TGTGCCAGCAGCTGGAGATCCGGGACTAGAGGGTACAATGAGCAGTTCTTC
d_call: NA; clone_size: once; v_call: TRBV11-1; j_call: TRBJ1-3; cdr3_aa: CASSFGGNTIYF; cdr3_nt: TGTGCCAGCAGCTTCGGGGGAAACACCATATATTTT